The next 5 T cell receptor beta chains were all read from a single sample in a study of blood T cell repertoires in COVID-19. Using immunoSEQ multiplex PCR, the repertoire was profiled, and TCRdb retains in-frame clones only, with some absent. The sample includes a few hundred thousand clones, about 81% of them seen just once. Sequencing was carried out using PBMCs or T cells enriched from blood (not recorded which). The receptors stem from a man in his forties who had recovered from COVID-19.

The chain has TRBV7-2 and TRBJ1-3; D remains unclear. The CDR3 length is 15 residues. V was shortened by 5 bases and J by 0 bases, with 11 bases between the two germline ends. Germline-derived CDR1 and CDR2 are SGHTA and FQGNSA. The CDR3 loop is CASSVTSGSGNTIYF. The DNA for the CDR3 is TGTGCCAGCAGCGTGACATCAGGCTCTGGAAACACCATATATTTT.

The chain uses TRBV5-6 and TRBJ1-1; TRBD1 might be the D (6 bases). V was shortened by 0 bases and J by 0 bases, with 12 bases between the two germline ends. The CDR3 loop spans 16 amino acids. Germline CDR1 and CDR2: SGHDT and YYEEEE. The CDR3 spells CASSLGGRGLNTEAFF. For the CDR3, the DNA is TGTGCCAGCAGCTTGGGGGGGCGCGGCCTGAACACTGAAGCTTTCTTT.

J is TRBJ1-2 and V is TRBV5-1; TRBD1 might be the D (6 bases). The CDR3 extends over 14 amino acids. CDR1 and CDR2 from the germline V gene are SGHRS and YFSETQ. Trimming removed 1 base at V and 5 bases at J, with 12 bases between. The chain's CDR3 is CASSLSTGEYGYTF. CDR3 nucleotides: TGCGCCAGCAGCTTGTCGACAGGTGAATATGGCTACACCTTC.

The chain couples TRBV5-1 to TRBJ2-7, with 9 positions matching TRBD1. The CDR3 is 15 residues long. Germline V gene lookup returns CDR1 SGHRS and CDR2 YFSETQ. V shed 5 bases and J 0 bases; nucleotides not matched to a gene: 6. The CDR3 DNA is TGCGCCAGCAGTCGGACAGGGGAGAGCTCCTACGAGCAGTACTTC. It translates to CASSRTGESSYEQYF.

The chain carries TRBV7-2 and TRBJ2-1; the D gene is possibly TRBD2 (6 bases). The CDR3 length is 14 residues. Germline CDR1 and CDR2: SGHTA and FQGNSA. V lost 5 bases and J lost 8, with 16 bases in between. CDR3 nucleotide sequence: TGTGCCAGCAGCCGGGACGTCGGGAGCGATGAGCAGTTCTTC. Amino acids: CASSRDVGSDEQFF.